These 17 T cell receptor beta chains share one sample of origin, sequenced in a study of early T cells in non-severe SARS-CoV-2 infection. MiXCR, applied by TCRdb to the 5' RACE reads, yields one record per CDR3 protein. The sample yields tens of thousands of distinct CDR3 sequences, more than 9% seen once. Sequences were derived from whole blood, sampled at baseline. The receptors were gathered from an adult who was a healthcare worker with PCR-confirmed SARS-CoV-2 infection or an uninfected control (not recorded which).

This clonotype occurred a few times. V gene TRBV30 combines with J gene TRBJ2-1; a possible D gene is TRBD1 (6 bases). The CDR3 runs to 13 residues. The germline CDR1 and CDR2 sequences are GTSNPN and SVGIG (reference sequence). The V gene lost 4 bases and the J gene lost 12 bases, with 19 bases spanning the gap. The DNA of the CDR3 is TGTGCCTGGACCGTACGGGTTAAAGGGGGGCAGTTCTTC. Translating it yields CAWTVRVKGGQFF.

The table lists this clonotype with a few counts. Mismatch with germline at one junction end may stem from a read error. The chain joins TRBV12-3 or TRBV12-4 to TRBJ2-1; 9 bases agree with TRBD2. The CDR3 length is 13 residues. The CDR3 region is CASSLAGADEQFF. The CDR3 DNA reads TGTGCCAGCAGCTTAGCGGGAGCCGATGAGCAGTTCTTC.

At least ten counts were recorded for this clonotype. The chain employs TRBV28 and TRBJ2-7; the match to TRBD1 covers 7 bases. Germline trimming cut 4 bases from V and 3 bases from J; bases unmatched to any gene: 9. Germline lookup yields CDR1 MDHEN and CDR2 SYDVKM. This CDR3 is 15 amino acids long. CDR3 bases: TGTGCCAGCAGTTCCCGACAGGGTGGGGTCTACGAGCAGTACTTC. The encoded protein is CASSSRQGGVYEQYF.

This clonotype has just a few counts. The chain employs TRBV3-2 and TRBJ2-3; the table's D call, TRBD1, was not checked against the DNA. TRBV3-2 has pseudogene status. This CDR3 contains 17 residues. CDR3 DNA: TGTGCCAGCAGCCCCAGGATCGGGACAGGGAGTGGAGATACGCAGTATTTT. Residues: CASSPRIGTGSGDTQYF.

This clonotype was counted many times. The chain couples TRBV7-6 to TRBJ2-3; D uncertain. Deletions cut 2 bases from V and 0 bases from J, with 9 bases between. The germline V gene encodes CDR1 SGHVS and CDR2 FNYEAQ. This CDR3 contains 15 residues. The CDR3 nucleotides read TGTGCCAGCAGCTTAACCCCGATTAGCACAGATACGCAGTATTTT. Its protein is CASSLTPISTDTQYF.

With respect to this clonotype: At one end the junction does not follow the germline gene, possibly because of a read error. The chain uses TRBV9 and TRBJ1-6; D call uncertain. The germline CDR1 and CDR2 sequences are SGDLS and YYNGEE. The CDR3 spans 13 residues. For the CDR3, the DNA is TGTGTCAGCCAACTGAACTATAATTCACCCCTCCACTTT. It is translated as CVSQLNYNSPLHF.

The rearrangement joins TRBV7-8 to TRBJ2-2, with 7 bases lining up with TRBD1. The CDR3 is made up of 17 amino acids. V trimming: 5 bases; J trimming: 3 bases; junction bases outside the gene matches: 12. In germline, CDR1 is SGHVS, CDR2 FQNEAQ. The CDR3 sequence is CASSQLRDRSYTGELFF. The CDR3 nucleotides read TGTGCCAGCAGCCAACTCCGGGACAGAAGTTACACCGGGGAGCTGTTTTTT.

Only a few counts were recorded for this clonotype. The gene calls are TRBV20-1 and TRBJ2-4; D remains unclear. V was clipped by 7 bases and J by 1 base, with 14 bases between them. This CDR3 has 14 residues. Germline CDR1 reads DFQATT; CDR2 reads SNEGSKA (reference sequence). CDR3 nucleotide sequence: TGCAGTGTGGTGCCTCTGAGGGCCAAAAACATTCAGTACTTC. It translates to CSVVPLRAKNIQYF.

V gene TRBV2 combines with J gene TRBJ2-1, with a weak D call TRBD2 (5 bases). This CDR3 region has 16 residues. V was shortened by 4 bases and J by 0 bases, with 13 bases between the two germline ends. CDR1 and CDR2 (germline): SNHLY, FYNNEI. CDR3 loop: CASSARGSISYNEQFF. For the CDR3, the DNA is TGTGCCAGCAGTGCTCGGGGTAGCATCTCCTACAATGAGCAGTTCTTC. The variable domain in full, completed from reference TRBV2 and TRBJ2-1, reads EPEVTQTPSHQVTQMGQEVILRCVPISNHLYFYWYRQILGQKVEFLVSFYNNEISEKSEIFDDQFSVERPDGSNFTLKIRSTKLEDSAMYFCASSARGSISYNEQFFGPGTRLTVL.

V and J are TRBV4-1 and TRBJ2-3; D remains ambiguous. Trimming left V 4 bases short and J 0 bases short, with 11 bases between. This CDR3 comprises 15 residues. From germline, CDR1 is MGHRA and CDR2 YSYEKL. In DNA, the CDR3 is TGCGCCAGCAGCCTTGCGTACCCTAGCACAGATACGCAGTATTTT. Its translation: CASSLAYPSTDTQYF.

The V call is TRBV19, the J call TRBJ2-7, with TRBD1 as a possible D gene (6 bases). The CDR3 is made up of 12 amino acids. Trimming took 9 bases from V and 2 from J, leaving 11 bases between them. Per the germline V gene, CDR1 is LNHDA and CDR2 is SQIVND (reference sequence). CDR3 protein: CASSQGTYEQYF. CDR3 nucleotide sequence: TGTGCCAGCTCTCAGGGGACCTACGAGCAGTACTTC.

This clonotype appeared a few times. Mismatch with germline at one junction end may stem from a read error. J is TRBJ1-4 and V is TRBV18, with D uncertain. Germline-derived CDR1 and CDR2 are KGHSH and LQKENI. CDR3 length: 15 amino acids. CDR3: CASSPWGITDEKLFF. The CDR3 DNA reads TGTGCCAGCTCACCGTGGGGAATAACTGATGAAAAACTGTTTTTT.

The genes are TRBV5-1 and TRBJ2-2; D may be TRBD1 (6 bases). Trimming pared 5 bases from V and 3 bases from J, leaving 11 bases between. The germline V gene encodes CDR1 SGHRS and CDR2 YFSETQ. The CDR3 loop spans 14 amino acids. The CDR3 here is CASSEGQYTGELFF. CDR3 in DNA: TGCGCCAGCAGTGAAGGACAGTACACCGGGGAGCTGTTTTTT.

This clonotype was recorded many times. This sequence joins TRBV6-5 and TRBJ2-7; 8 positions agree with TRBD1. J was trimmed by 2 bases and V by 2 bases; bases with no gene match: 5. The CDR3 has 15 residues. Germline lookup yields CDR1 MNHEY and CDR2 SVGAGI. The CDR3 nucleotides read TGTGCCAGCAGTTACCGCGGACAGGGAACCTACGAGCAGTACTTC. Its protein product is CASSYRGQGTYEQYF.

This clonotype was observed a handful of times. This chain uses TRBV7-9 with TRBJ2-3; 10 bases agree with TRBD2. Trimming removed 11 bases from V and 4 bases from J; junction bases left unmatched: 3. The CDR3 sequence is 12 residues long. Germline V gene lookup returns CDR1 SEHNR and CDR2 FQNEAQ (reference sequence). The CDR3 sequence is CALGTSADTQYF. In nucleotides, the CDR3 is TGTGCCTTAGGGACTAGCGCAGATACGCAGTATTTT.

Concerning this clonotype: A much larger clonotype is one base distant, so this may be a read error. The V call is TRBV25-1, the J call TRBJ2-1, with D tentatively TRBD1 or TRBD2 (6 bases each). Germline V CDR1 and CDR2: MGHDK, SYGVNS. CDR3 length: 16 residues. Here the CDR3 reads CASSGIGGIAVNVQFF. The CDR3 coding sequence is TGTGCCAGCAGTGGAATAGGGGGGATAGCGGTCAATGTGCAGTTCTTC.

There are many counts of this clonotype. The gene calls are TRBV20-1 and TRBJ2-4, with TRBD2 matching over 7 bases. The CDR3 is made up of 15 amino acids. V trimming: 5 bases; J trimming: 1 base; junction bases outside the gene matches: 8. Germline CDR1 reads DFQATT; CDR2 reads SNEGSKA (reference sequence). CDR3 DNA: TGCAGTGCTTTCGGACTAGGGCTGGCCAAAAACATTCAGTACTTC. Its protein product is CSAFGLGLAKNIQYF.